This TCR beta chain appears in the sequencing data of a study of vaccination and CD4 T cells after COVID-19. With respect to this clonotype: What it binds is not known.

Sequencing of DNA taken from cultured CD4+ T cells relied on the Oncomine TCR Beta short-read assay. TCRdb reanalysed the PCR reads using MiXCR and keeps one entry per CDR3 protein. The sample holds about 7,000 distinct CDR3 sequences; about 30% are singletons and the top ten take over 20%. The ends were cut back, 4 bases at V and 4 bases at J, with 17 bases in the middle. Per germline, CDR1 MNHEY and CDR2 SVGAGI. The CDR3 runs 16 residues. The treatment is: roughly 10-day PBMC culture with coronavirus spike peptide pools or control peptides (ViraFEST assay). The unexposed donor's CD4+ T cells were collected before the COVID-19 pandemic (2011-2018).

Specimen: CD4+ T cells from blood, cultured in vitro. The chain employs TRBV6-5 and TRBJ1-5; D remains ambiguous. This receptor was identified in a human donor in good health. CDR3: CASSSLTGPSNQPQHF. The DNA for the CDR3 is TGTGCCAGCAGTTCGCTTACGGGTCCTTCGAATCAGCCCCAGCATTTT.